This record covers a single TCR beta chain. Only in-frame clones appear in the TCRdb table, and some are missing; sequencing was by immunoSEQ multiplex PCR. The table includes 300,000 to 400,000 clones, approximately 82% detected once. The data are from a study of blood T cell repertoires in COVID-19. Looked up from germline, CDR1 is SGHTA and CDR2 is FQGNSA. Trimming cost V 5 bases and J 4 bases; bases outside gene matches: 9. The CDR3 has 15 amino acids. The TCR sequence derives from a man aged 25 to 40 with active or convalescent COVID-19. Sequences were obtained from peripheral blood. The chain links TRBV7-2 to TRBJ2-7; TRBD2 agrees at 9 bases. The CDR3 DNA sequence: TGTGCCAGCAGCCCTAGGGTAGCGGGAGCTTACGAGCAGTACTTC. Amino acid sequence: CASSPRVAGAYEQYF.